This T cell receptor (beta chain) was sequenced for a study of T cells in Graves' hyperthyroidism and ophthalmopathy. Trimming stripped 3 bases from V and 1 base from J, with 6 bases between. Looked up from germline, CDR1 is MNHNS and CDR2 is SASEGT. This CDR3 has 13 residues. At least ten counts were recorded for this clonotype. Amplified regions were TCR beta CDR3 sequences from RNA transcripts. HTBI primers were used for first-round RT-PCR of the TCR CDR3. One entry per CDR3 protein, called by TCRdb with MiXCR from the multiplex PCR reads. The data show about 510,000 distinct CDR3 sequences, roughly 45% seen once. Clinicians diagnosed patients from clinical symptoms, serum thyroxine and TRAb, thyroid ultrasound and orbital computed tomography.

The chain combines TRBV6-1 with TRBJ2-5; D gene unclear. Input material: peripheral blood or thyroid tissue (not recorded which). The sequence was collected from an adult woman with Graves' disease, either hyperthyroidism or ophthalmopathy (not recorded which). The CDR3 bases are TGTGCCAGCAGTGAGTACAGCCAAGAGACCCAGTACTTC. Protein: CASSEYSQETQYF.